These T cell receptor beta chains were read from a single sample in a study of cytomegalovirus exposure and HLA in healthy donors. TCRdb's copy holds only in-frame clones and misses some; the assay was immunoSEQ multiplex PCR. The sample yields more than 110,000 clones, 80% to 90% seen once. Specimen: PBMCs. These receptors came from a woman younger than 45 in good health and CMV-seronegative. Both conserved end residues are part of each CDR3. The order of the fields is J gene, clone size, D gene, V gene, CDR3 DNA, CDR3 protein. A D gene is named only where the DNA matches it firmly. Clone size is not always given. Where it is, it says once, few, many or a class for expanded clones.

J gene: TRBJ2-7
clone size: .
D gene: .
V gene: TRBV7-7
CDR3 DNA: TGTGCCAGCCTCAACAGTGCAGGAAGCAGAGAGCAGTACTTC
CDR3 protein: CASLNSAGSREQYF

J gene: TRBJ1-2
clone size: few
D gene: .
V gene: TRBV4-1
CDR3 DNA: TGCGCCAGCAGCCAAGGCAGCCGCACCCGGGGTGGCTACACCTTC
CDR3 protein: CASSQGSRTRGGYTF

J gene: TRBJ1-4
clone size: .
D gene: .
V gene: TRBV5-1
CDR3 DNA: TGCGCCAGCAGCGGGGGCCTTAAGGGGTCTAATGAAAAACTGTTTTTT
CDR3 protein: CASSGGLKGSNEKLFF

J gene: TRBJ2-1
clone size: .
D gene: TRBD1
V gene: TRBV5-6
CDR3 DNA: TGTGCCAGCAGCGATGGGACAGCAGGTGAGCAGTTCTTC
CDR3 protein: CASSDGTAGEQFF

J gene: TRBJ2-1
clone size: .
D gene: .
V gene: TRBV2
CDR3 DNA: TGTGCCAGCAGTGGACAGGTCGGCGAGCAGTTCTTC
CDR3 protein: CASSGQVGEQFF

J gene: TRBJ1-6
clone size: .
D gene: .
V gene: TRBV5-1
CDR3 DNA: TGCGCCAGCAGCCCGACGGCTAGCTCCTATAATTCACCCCTCCACTTT
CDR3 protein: CASSPTASSYNSPLHF

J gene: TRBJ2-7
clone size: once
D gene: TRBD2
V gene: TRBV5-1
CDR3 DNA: TGCGCCAGCAGCCCGGGACTAGCCGATCCTTACGAGCAGTACTTC
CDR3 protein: CASSPGLADPYEQYF

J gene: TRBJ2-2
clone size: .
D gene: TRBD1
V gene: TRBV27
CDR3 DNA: TGTGCCAGCAGTTGGAGGGGTAGGACAGGGGAAGTCGCCGGGGAGCTGTTTTTT
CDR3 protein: CASSWRGRTGEVAGELFF

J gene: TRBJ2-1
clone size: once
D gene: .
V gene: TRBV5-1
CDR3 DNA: TGCGCCAGCAGCTCCGGAGAAAACTGGGGGGTGCGATACAATGAGCAGTTCTTC
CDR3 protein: CASSSGENWGVRYNEQFF

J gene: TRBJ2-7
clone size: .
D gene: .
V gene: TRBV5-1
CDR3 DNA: TGCGCCAGCAGCCTCCTCCACGACGGGACCTACGAGCAGTACTTC
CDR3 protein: CASSLLHDGTYEQYF

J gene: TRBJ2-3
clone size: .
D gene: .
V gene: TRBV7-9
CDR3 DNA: TGTGCCAGCGGGCTCAACACAGATACGCAGTATTTT
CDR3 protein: CASGLNTDTQYF

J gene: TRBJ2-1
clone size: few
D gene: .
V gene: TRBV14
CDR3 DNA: TGTGCCAGCAGCCAGGGGGGAATGGGGAATGAGCAGTTCTTC
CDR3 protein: CASSQGGMGNEQFF

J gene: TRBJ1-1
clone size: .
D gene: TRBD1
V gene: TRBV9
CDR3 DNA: TGTGCCAGCAGCGGGCAGGGGGCTACGGACACTGAAGCTTTCTTT
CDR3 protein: CASSGQGATDTEAFF

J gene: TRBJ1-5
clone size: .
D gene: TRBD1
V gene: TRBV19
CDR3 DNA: TGTGCCAGTAGAGGGCGACAGGGGCCCTTGGGTTGCAATCAGCCCCAGCATTTT
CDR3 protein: CASRGRQGPLGCNQPQHF

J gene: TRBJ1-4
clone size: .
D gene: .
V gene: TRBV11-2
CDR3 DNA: TGTGCCAGCAGCACTCTAATGGCGGGCCCTAATGAAAAACTGTTTTTT
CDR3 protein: CASSTLMAGPNEKLFF

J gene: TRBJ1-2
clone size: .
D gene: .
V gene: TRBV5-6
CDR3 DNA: TGTGCCAGCAGCTACGAGAACTATGGCTACACCTTC
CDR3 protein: CASSYENYGYTF

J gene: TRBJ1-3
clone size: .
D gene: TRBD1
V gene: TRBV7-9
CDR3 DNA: TGTGCCAGCAGCTGGGGGACAGAAAGAATCTCTGGAAACACCATATATTTT
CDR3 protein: CASSWGTERISGNTIYF

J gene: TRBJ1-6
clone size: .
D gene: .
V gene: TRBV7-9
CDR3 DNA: TGTGCCAGCAGCTTATGGACGGGAAATTCACCCCTCCACTTT
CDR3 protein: CASSLWTGNSPLHF

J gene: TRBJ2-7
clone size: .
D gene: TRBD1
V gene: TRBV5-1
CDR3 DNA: TGCGCCAGCAGCTTGGTTTCAGGGGGATTGAGCTCCTACGAGCAGTACTTC
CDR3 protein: CASSLVSGGLSSYEQYF

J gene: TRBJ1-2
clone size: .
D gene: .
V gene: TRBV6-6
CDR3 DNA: TGTGCCAGCAGTTCCCGGACAGTTAACTATGGCTACACCTTC
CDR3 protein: CASSSRTVNYGYTF

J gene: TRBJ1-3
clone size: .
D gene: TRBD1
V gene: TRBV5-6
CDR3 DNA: TGTGCCAGCAGCTGGACAGGGGGCGAGACTGGAAACACCATATATTTT
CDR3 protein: CASSWTGGETGNTIYF

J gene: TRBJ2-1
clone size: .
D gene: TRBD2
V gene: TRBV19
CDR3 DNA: TGTGCCAGTAGTATCATGACTAGCGGGGGGTCTGATCGGGATGAGCAGTTCTTC
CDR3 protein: CASSIMTSGGSDRDEQFF

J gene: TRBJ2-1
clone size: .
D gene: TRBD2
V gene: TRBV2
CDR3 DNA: TGTGCCAGCAAATCTATAGGGACTAGCGGGGGGTCCTGGGGGAACAATGAGCAGTTCTTC
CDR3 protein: CASKSIGTSGGSWGNNEQFF